This TCR beta chain was recovered during a study of T cells in Graves' hyperthyroidism and ophthalmopathy. Study results and caveats: In the analysis, a 13 V-J model separated ophthalmopathy from stable hyperthyroidism. Most expanded thyroid clonotypes above 0.001 also appeared in blood.

CDR3 size: 13 residues. Trimming took off 4 bases at V and 5 bases at J, with 11 bases between the two ends. CDR1 is MDHEN, CDR2 SYDVKM, per germline. Diagnostic assessment was based on clinical symptoms, serum thyroxine and TRAb, thyroid ultrasound and orbital computed tomography. PBMCs were collected from an approximately 10 ml volume of fresh peripheral blood. A remark on this clonotype: Its matching antigen is unknown.

TCR beta CDR3 regions were amplified from RNA transcripts. TCR CDR3 regions were first amplified by RT-PCR with HTBI primers. Via MiXCR, TCRdb re-called the multiplex PCR reads, giving one row per CDR3 protein. The table lists a few hundred thousand distinct CDR3 sequences, approximately 16% of them singletons. The chain uses TRBV28 and TRBJ1-1; a possible D gene is TRBD1 (5 bases). Input material: blood. This receptor was obtained from a woman in her 40s with Graves' ophthalmopathy. The chain's CDR3 is CASSYERGTEAFF. The CDR3 DNA sequence: TGTGCCAGCAGTTACGAACGGGGGACTGAAGCTTTCTTT.